Shown below are 10 T cell receptor beta chains from a single sample sequenced in a study of blood T cell repertoires in COVID-19. Using immunoSEQ multiplex PCR, the repertoire was profiled, and TCRdb retains in-frame clones only, with some absent. Here the sample spans over 65,000 clones, 86% being singletons. The sample taken for sequencing was peripheral blood. The receptors stem from a man aged 50 to 59 with active or convalescent COVID-19.

The chain combines TRBV4-2 with TRBJ2-3; TRBD2 aligns across 10 bases. The germline V gene encodes CDR1 LGHNA and CDR2 YNFKEQ. Unmatched junction bases numbered 10, after V lost 0 bases and J lost 4 bases. This CDR3 is 18 amino acids long. The CDR3 here is CASSQDLASGSYPDTQYF. The CDR3, as DNA: TGTGCCAGCAGCCAAGATCTCGCTAGCGGGAGTTACCCAGATACGCAGTATTTT.

CDR3 DNA: TGTGCCAGCAGCGAGACAGGGGCCGGAAACACCATATATTTT. Amino acid sequence: CASSETGAGNTIYF. The chain links TRBV6-5 to TRBJ1-3, with 8 bases aligning to TRBD1. The trim removed 6 bases at V and 4 bases at J, leaving 5 bases unmatched. The CDR3 length is 14 residues. CDR1 and CDR2 (germline): MNHEY, SVGAGI.

This sequence joins TRBV6-1 and TRBJ1-1, with D tentatively TRBD1 (5 bases). With 2 bases removed from V and 4 bases from J, the gap between germline ends came to 11 bases. Germline values: CDR1 MNHNS, CDR2 SASEGT. The CDR3 loop spans 14 amino acids. CDR3 in DNA: TGTGCCAGCAGTGAATGGGGGGTACCCACTGAAGCTTTCTTT. This sequence encodes CASSEWGVPTEAFF.

This clone was picked up one time. The genes are TRBV7-9 and TRBJ2-7; 9 nucleotides agree with TRBD1. CDR3 length equals 15 residues. Unmatched junction bases numbered 8, after V lost 2 bases and J lost 6 bases. The germline gives CDR1 SEHNR, CDR2 FQNEAQ (reference sequence). Here the CDR3 reads CASSLKGQGTCEQYF. The CDR3 nucleotides read TGTGCCAGCAGCTTAAAGGGACAGGGAACGTGCGAGCAGTACTTC.

The CDR3 nucleotides are TGTGCCAGCAGTTTATCGGGACAGATAAATTCACCCCTCCACTTT. Translation gives CASSLSGQINSPLHF. The J gene is TRBJ1-6, the V gene TRBV27; 7 bases are a match to TRBD1. Germline CDR1 and CDR2: MNHEY and SMNVEV (reference sequence). This CDR3 contains 15 residues. V lost 0 bases, J lost 7 bases, and 3 bases stayed unmatched.

In its sample, this clone was seen once. One end of the junction varies from germline; a read error may be responsible. The rearrangement uses TRBV11-2 and TRBJ2-7, with D tentatively TRBD2 (6 bases). Germline V gives CDR1 SGHAT, CDR2 FQNNGV. This CDR3 has 12 residues. The CDR3, as DNA: TGTGCCAGCAGCTCGCATCCGGGAGACCTCCACTTC. Translated, it gives CASSSHPGDLHF.

The gene calls are TRBV3-1 (or the pseudogene TRBV3-2) and TRBJ1-1; D is undetermined. The CDR3 has 14 amino acids. V was pared by 1 base and J by 1 base, with 7 bases between. Per germline, CDR1 LGHDT and CDR2 YNNKEL (reference sequence). The chain's CDR3 is CASSQVSTNTEAFF. CDR3 DNA: TGTGCCAGCAGCCAAGTAAGCACGAACACTGAAGCTTTCTTT.

This chain connects TRBV10-3 to TRBJ1-4; 9 nucleotides agree with TRBD1. Looked up from germline, CDR1 is ENHRY and CDR2 is SYGVKD. Losses at the gene ends were 3 bases for V and 4 bases for J; bases not matched to a gene: 6. CDR3 length equals 16 residues. CDR3 protein: CAISEYRDRDNEKLFF. The DNA for the CDR3 is TGTGCCATCAGTGAATACCGGGACAGGGATAATGAAAAACTGTTTTTT.

To note about this clone: The same CDR3 also results from other DNA sequences found in this sample. The DNA of the CDR3 is TGCAGTGCTGCAGGGAACACTGAAGCTTTCTTT. This codes for CSAAGNTEAFF. The chain combines TRBV20-1 with TRBJ1-1; D is unclear. This CDR3 region has 11 residues. The ends were cut back, 5 bases at V and 1 base at J, with 5 bases in the middle. Germline CDR1 and CDR2: DFQATT and SNEGSKA (reference sequence).

The chain combines TRBV2 with TRBJ2-5; 7 bases map to TRBD2. Trimming cost V 4 bases and J 5 bases; bases outside gene matches: 10. The CDR3 runs to 15 residues. Germline V lookup: CDR1 SNHLY, CDR2 FYNNEI. The CDR3 sequence is CASSAYPRGVETQYF. CDR3 sequence (DNA): TGTGCCAGCAGTGCCTACCCTCGGGGGGTGGAGACCCAGTACTTC.